The source of this T cell receptor beta chain is a study of blood T cells in healthy people across ages. Study-wide context: About one barcoded beta molecule per two T cells came from capture by template switching.

This clonotype has only one observation. This CDR3 has 17 residues. The V end was cut by 1 base, the J end by 0 bases, with 13 bases between. Germline CDR1 is SEHNR and CDR2 is FQNEAQ (reference sequence). The use of a sample-barcoded 5' primer and a J-beta primer mix characterized a second PCR of about 6 to 12 cycles. Every sample gave at least 3 million paired-end reads containing CDR3. TCRdb used MiXCR to reprocess the 5' RACE reads, holding one entry per CDR3 protein. This sample yields 700,000 or so distinct CDR3 sequences, of which about 43% are seen a single time; about 32% belongs to the top ten.

This chain joins TRBV7-9 and TRBJ2-1; no firm D call. Sequencing was done on a sample of blood. This sequence originates from an older man in good health. CDR3 protein: CASSLGLYASSYNEQFF. CDR3 in DNA: TGTGCCAGCAGCTTAGGCTTATACGCGAGCTCCTACAATGAGCAGTTCTTC.